This TCR beta chain is drawn from a study of a mutant IDH1 vaccine in newly diagnosed glioma (dated by TCRdb to the early 2020s). With regard to the full study: Patients received eight vaccinations in weeks 1, 3, 5, 7, 11, 15, 19 and 23, corresponding to visits V03 through V10. For exploratory analyses, longitudinal TCRB deep sequencing was carried out in approximately 25 treated patients wherever samples were available. Prior to enrollment, standard therapy consisting of radiotherapy alone, temozolomide alone, or radiochemotherapy with temozolomide had been administered to patients, with the combination being received by most patients. Vaccination was initiated 4-6 weeks after radiotherapy alone, or concurrently with temozolomide cycles in the chemotherapy-containing groups. Six visits were used for peripheral blood collection: V03 (baseline), V05, V07, V10, V12 and V13. Of the 30 or so patients who were treated, approximately 60% were male and 37.5% were female, and the mean age was approximately 40 years.

Here is what the overall study found, with its caveats: The authors stated that sample limitations prevented analyses of patient blood samples from being reproduced. Availability determined which PBMC samples were chosen for TCRB deep sequencing. Vaccine-induced immune responses across multiple MHC alleles were detected in roughly 94% of patients. Pseudoprogression seemed to be unrelated to changes in the top peripheral T cell clonotypes found by TCRB sequencing.

The CDR3 contains 16 residues, cysteine and phenylalanine counted. Left in the record is the CDR3 DNA by itself, 48 bases read in frame from the first base. The trim is 2 bases for V and 6 bases for J, with a gap of 15 bases between the germline ends. CDR1 and CDR2 are read off the germline V gene as SGHRS and YFSETQ. This sample's time point label indicates: week 5, during vaccination. Every vaccine dose consisted of 300 ug of a 20-mer mutant IDH1 peptide in Montanide, administered subcutaneously together with topical imiquimod. All donors had newly diagnosed IDH1-mutant astrocytomas of WHO grade 3 or 4 that showed loss of nuclear ATRX. The samples were drawn from NOA16, a multicentre, single-arm, open-label phase I trial in Germany that tested a mutant IDH1 peptide vaccine in humans for the first time. The DNeasy Blood and Tissue Kit was used to extract genomic DNA from EDTA blood for TCRB sequencing.

The receptor library was made with the immunoSEQ multiplex PCR assay. Rearranged TCR beta chain sequences were amplified with the hsTCRB Kit following the manufacturer's protocol. An Illumina MiSeq was used to sequence the TCRB libraries. The paper's data handling went like this. Demultiplexing, trimming and gene mapping were performed with the kit vendor's proprietary platform. Drawn from immuneACCESS, this table holds only the in-frame rearrangements with V and J called that TCRdb kept. Clones are partly lost; checked studies trace under half to an unresolved V gene and leave the rest unexplained. The D gene and trimming were derived from the DNA, and the V and J assignments and clone size from that table. The sample yields around 56,000 clones; approximately 79% were counted once. Jointly, the top ten make up 3.1% of the sample. A word on this clone: There is no known antigen for this receptor. Within one base of it there is no much larger clone, and no base qualities were kept.

The sample consisted of PBMCs, taken from a glioma patient whose treatment included an IDH1 peptide vaccine. The sequence came from a woman aged 18-29 years with glioma. Some clones in this sample may be carry-over from other donors' samples. The rearrangement combines TRBV5-1 with TRBJ2-6; TRBD1 is possibly the D segment (6 matching bases). The bases read TGCGCCAGCAGCTTTATTCCAGGGGATGAGGCCAACGTCCTGACTTTC. Its coded protein is CASSFIPGDEANVLTF.